This T cell receptor beta chain was recorded in a study of cytomegalovirus exposure and HLA in healthy donors. 13 Jbeta primers and 60 Vbeta primers were used for the PCR. TCRdb's table, derived via immunoSEQ multiplex PCR, lists solely in-frame clones and lacks some. The sample shows roughly 160,000 clones, roughly 75% of them seen only once. This CDR3 is built from 14 residues. The V gene's germline CDR1 is SGHRS and CDR2 YFSETQ. Between the trimmed V and J ends, which lost 4 bases and 2 bases, there was a span of 11 bases. Sequencing input: PBMCs. The J gene is TRBJ2-3, the V gene TRBV5-1, with TRBD1 as a possible D gene (6 bases). This TCR was recovered from a woman aged 45-65 years in good health and CMV-seropositive. CDR3 nucleotide sequence: TGCGCCAGCAGCGACAGACAGGACACAGATACGCAGTATTTT. It encodes CASSDRQDTDTQYF.